The present T cell receptor (beta chain) was sequenced within a study of blood T cells in healthy people across ages (dated by TCRdb to the mid-2010s). In terms of the full investigation: In model experiments, template switching captured roughly one uniquely barcoded TCR beta cDNA molecule for every two T cells. The study measured age-related changes in TCR beta repertoire diversity using deep sequencing normalized with unique cDNA molecular identifiers. The donors were split into four age groups: young (average about 16 years), middle-aged (more than 35), aged (roughly 68) and long-lived (82). To avoid experimental bias, donors of different ages were randomly spread across the sequencing lanes. Two additional independent replicas of 1 million unique cDNA reads from the same blood draw were analyzed for two donors (one aged 18 to 30 and one aged 80 or older).

Points the paper makes about the study in general: The CMV infection status of donors was not known, potentially confounding age-related changes in expanded clonotypes. As age increased, observed TCR beta diversity per million T cells dropped in a roughly linear way, and a significant reduction was already evident by age roughly 40. Since profiling was done on bulk unsorted PBMCs, naive and antigen-experienced compartments could not be conclusively compared. The long-lived group showed more naive CD4+ T cells, fewer expanded clones and increased TCR diversity than the aged group, suggesting age selection. Observed TCR beta diversity correlated strongly with the percentage of naive T cells measured by flow cytometry. Total diversity estimates from one million sequenced T cells were considered lower bounds and underestimates.

Turning to this clonotype: What this receptor recognizes is not known. Base qualities are missing; no much larger clone stands one base away.

The donors were roughly 40 Caucasian individuals from Russia, aged about 6 to 95 years, who were systemically healthy. Each donor gave approximately 9.3 milliliters of peripheral blood, collected into EDTA-treated Vacutainer tubes. PBMCs were isolated by Ficoll-Paque density-gradient centrifugation, with at least 6 million obtained per sample. Total RNA was extracted from PBMCs with Trizol reagent, with at least 5.5 micrograms obtained per sample. For every donor, flow cytometry on a PBMC aliquot measured the percentage of naive CD45RAhigh/CD27high T cells. CDR1 LGHDT and CDR2 YNNKEL were looked up in the germline V gene (reference sequence). Taken from cysteine to phenylalanine, the CDR3 has 16 residues. The entry retains the CDR3 DNA only, 48 bases that are in frame from base 1. Germline trimming amounts to 4 bases on V and 6 bases on J, with 13 as the count of junction bases outside the gene matches.

The method behind the library was 5' RACE. These reads were obtained on an Illumina HiSeq 2500. A second 7 to 11 cycle PCR used a sample-barcoded 5' primer and a J-beta primer mix. A unique molecular identifier was introduced onto each TCR beta cDNA molecule by a template-switch 5' adaptor carrying 12 random nucleotides. Each sample yielded at least 2.5 million CDR3-containing paired-end reads. All of the RNA was converted into first-strand cDNA using the Mint cDNA synthesis kit, with a TRBC-specific oligonucleotide serving as the primer. Following uracil-DNA glycosylase treatment, all cDNA underwent a first 18-cycle PCR with the universal primers M1SS and BC2_uni_R. Regarding the original processing steps: For normalization, 1 million high-quality reads, each with a distinct molecular identifier, were randomly selected from each sample. Instead of being binned into consensus sequences, reads that shared molecular identifiers were thrown out. MiTCR, with a Q25 quality threshold and the strictest error-elimination algorithm, was used for CDR3 identification, clonotype clustering and error correction. Lower-bound total TCR beta diversity was estimated with a nonparametric unseen species model using Euler transformation. TCRdb reprocessed the public reads (quality trimming at Q25 with fastp, clone calling with MiXCR) and kept in-frame beta chains. For every CDR3 protein sequence, its rows merge into one entry that carries the most common genes and DNA. The V and J calls and clone size are TCRdb's, not the authors'. The sample table holds about 970,000 distinct CDR3 sequences, of which roughly 51% were seen once. The ten largest make up about a fifth of the sample.

The rearrangement joined TRBV3-1 to TRBJ1-2; 8 bases in the middle match TRBD1. Material: blood. The sequence came from a woman in her sixties in good health. The bases are TGTGCCAGCAGCCTCCATCGGACAGGGAGGTGGCATGGCTACACCTTC. This codes for CASSLHRTGRWHGYTF. With all but the CDR3 taken from the reference TRBV3-1 and TRBJ1-2 genes, the full variable domain is: DTAVSQTPKYLVTQMGNDKSIKCEQNLGHDTMYWYKQDSKKFLKIMFSYNNKELIINETVPNRFSPKSPDKAHLNLHINSLELGDSAVYFCASSLHRTGRWHGYTFGSGTRLTVV.